This T cell receptor beta chain was captured in a study of T cell changes during pregnancy in multiple sclerosis. Sequenced by immunoSEQ multiplex PCR; TCRdb stores in-frame clones only, minus some. This table has about 69,000 clones, roughly 88% appearing once. The ends were cut back, 4 bases at V and 5 bases at J, with 12 bases in the middle. CDR3 size: 14 residues. Per the germline V gene, CDR1 is LGHNA and CDR2 is YSLEER. The J gene is TRBJ1-5, the V gene TRBV4-3, with D hard to call. This TCR came from a female donor with multiple sclerosis, enrolled in a pregnancy study. Sequences were derived from peripheral blood, sampled in the third trimester of pregnancy. Written as DNA, the CDR3 is TGCGCCAGCAGCCCTGAGGCGGGAGATCAGCCCCAGCATTTT. It encodes CASSPEAGDQPQHF.